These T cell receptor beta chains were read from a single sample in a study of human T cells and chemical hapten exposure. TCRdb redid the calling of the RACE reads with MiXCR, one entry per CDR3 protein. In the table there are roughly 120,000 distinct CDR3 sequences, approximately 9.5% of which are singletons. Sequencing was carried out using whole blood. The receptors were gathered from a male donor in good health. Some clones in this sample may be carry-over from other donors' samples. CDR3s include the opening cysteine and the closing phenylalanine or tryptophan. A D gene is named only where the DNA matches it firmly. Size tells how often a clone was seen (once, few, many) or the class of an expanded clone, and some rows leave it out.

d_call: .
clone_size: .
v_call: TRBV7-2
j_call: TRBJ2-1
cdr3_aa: CASSSSRLSSYNEQFF
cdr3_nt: TGTGCCAGCAGCTCCAGCCGCTTAAGCTCCTACAATGAGCAGTTCTTC

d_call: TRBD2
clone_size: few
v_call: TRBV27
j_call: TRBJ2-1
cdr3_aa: CASSLLAEYNEQFF
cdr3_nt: TGTGCCAGCAGTTTACTAGCGGAGTACAATGAGCAGTTCTTC

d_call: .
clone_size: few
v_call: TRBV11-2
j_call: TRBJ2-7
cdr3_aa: CASSSWRAGTSYEQYF
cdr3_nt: TGTGCCAGCAGCTCCTGGCGGGCAGGTACTTCCTACGAGCAGTACTTC

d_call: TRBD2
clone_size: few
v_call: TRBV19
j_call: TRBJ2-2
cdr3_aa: CASSIGLAGGLNTGELFF
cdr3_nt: TGTGCCAGTAGTATCGGACTAGCGGGAGGATTGAACACCGGGGAGCTGTTTTTT

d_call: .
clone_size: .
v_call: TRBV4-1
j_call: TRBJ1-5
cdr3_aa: CASSQVGIGENQPQHF
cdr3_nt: TGCGCCAGCAGCCAAGTGGGGATTGGCGAGAATCAGCCCCAGCATTTT

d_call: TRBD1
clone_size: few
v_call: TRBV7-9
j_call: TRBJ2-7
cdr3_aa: CASKTGEYEQYF
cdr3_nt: TGTGCCAGCAAGACAGGGGAATACGAGCAGTACTTC

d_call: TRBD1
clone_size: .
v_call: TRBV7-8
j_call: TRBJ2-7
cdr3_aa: CASSLRQGRPYEQYF
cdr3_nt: TGTGCCAGCAGCCTGCGACAGGGAAGGCCCTACGAGCAGTACTTC

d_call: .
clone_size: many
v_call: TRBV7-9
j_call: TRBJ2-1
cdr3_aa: CASSLGWAGPYNEQFF
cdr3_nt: TGTGCCAGCAGCTTAGGGTGGGCAGGGCCCTACAATGAGCAGTTCTTC

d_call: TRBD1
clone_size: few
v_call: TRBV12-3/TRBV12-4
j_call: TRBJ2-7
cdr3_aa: CASSPTGGQGSYEQYF
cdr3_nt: TGTGCCAGCAGCCCTACCGGGGGACAGGGATCCTACGAGCAGTACTTC

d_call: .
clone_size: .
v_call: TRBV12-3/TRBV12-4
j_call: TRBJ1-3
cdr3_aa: CASSPFGLGGNTIYF
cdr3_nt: TGTGCCAGCAGTCCCTTCGGATTGGGGGGAAACACCATATATTTT

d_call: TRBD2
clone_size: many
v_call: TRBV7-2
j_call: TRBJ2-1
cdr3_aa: CASSFSSGKVNEQFF
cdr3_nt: TGTGCCAGCAGCTTTTCTAGCGGGAAAGTGAATGAGCAGTTCTTC

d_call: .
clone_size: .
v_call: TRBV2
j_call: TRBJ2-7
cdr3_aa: CASSVSPMAGGSYEQYF
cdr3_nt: TGTGCCAGCAGTGTAAGCCCCATGGCCGGGGGCTCCTACGAGCAGTACTTC

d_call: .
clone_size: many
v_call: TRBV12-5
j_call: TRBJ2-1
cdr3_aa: CASGASISNEQFF
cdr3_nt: TGTGCTAGTGGTGCCTCCATAAGCAATGAGCAGTTCTTC

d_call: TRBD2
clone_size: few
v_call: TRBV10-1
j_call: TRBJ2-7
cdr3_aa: CASSENAPSGLPMKQYF
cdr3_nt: TGCGCCAGCAGTGAAAACGCGCCTAGCGGCCTCCCTATGAAGCAGTACTTC

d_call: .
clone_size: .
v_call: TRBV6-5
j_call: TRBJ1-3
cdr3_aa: CASRGGGSGNTIYF
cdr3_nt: TGTGCCAGCCGAGGTGGGGGCTCTGGAAACACCATATATTTT

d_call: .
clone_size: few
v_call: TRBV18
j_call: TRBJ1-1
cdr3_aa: CASSEGLMNTEAFF
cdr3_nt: TGTGCCAGCTCAGAGGGGTTGATGAACACTGAAGCTTTCTTT

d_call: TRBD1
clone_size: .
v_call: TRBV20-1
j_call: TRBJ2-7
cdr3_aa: CSARDPQGAGYEQYF
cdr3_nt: TGCAGTGCTAGAGATCCACAGGGGGCCGGCTACGAGCAGTACTTC

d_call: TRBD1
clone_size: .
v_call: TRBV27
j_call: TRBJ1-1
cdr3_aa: CASTLKGGGQGATEAFF
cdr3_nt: TGTGCCAGCACCCTTAAGGGAGGGGGACAGGGGGCCACTGAAGCTTTCTTT

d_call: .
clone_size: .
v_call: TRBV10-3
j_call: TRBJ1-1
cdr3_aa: CAISEDRTEAFF
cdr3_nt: TGTGCCATCAGTGAGGACCGCACTGAAGCTTTCTTT

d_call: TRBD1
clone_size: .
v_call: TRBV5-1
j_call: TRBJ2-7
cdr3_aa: CASSWETGPTYYEQYF
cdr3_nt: TGCGCCAGCAGCTGGGAGACAGGGCCAACGTACTACGAGCAGTACTTC